This entry concerns a single T cell receptor (beta chain). As processed by the authors: Nucleated cell counts were estimated from reference gene primer amplification. Sequencing was performed with immunoSEQ multiplex PCR; in TCRdb, only in-frame clones are kept and a portion is missing. V and J calls and clone size are those listed in that table; D and trimming were worked out from the DNA. The sample holds 200,000 to 250,000 clones, 70% to 90% seen once. The CDR3 consists of 15 residues. Trimming at V came to 3 bases and at J to 0 bases, leaving 2 bases not matched to a gene. Germline V lookup: CDR1 SGHDT, CDR2 YYEEEE. The data stem from a study of blood T cell repertoires in COVID-19. Study-level background: COVID-19 samples, acute and convalescent, were from the United States, Italy and Spain.

The V and J genes are TRBV5-6 and TRBJ2-1; 8 bases are shared with TRBD1. Source material: peripheral blood. This TCR derives from a woman aged 40 to 50 with acute or convalescent COVID-19. Here the CDR3 DNA reads TGTGCCAGCAGCTCCGGGACAGGCTCCTACAATGAGCAGTTCTTC. This codes for CASSSGTGSYNEQFF.